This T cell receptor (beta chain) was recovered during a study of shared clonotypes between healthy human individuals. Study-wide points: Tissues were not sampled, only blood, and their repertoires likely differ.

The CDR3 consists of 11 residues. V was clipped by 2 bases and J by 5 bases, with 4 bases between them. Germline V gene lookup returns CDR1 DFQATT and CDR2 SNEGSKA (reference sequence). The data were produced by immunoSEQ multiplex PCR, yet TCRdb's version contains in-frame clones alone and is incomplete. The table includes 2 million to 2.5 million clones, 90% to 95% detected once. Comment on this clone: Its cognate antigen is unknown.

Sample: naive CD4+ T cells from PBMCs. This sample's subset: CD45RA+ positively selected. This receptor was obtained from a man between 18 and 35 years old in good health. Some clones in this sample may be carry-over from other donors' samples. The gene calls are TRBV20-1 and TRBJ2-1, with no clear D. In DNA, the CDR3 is TGCAGTGCTAGATTCCACAATGAGCAGTTCTTC. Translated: CSARFHNEQFF.